This TCR beta chain originates from a study of Graves' ophthalmopathy and Graves' hyperthyroidism. Amplifying from RNA transcripts, the study obtained TCR beta CDR3 regions. RT-PCR was first run with HTBI primers, then multiplex PCR in a second round. TCRdb re-called the multiplex PCR reads through MiXCR, storing one row per CDR3 protein. This table has roughly 400,000 distinct CDR3 sequences, roughly 17% appearing once. This clonotype was seen repeatedly, ten times or more. The V end lost 5 bases, the J end lost 4 bases, and 17 bases lay between the germline ends. CDR1 SQVTM and CDR2 ANQGSEA come from the germline V gene. The CDR3 sequence is 14 residues long.

Sequenced input: peripheral blood. The chain couples TRBV29-1 to TRBJ1-2, with D unresolved. The TCR comes from an adult woman with stable Graves' hyperthyroidism. CDR3: CSVYGRGVGYGYTF. For the CDR3, the DNA is TGCAGCGTTTACGGACGCGGGGTGGGCTATGGCTACACCTTC.